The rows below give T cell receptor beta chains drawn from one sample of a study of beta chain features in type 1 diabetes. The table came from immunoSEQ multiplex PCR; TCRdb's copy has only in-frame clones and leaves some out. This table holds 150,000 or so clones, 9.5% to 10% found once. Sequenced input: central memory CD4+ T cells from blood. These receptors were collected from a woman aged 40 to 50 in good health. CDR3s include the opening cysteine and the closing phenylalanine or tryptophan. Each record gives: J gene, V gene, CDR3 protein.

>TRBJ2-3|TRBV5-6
CASSLDGGSSTDTQYF
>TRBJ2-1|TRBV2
CASSEQGPSNEQFF
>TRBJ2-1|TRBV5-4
CASSFSGGEQFF
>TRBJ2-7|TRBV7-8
CASSFQGSYEQYF
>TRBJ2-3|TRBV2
CASRASGGTDTQYF
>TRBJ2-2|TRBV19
CASSIELSNTGELFF
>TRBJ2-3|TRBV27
CASEGQGTDTQYF
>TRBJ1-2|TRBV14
CASSNRGNYGYTF
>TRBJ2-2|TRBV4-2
CASSHPGLAGNTGELFF
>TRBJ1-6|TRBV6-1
CAVEAINNSPLHF
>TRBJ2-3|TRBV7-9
CASSPNEGDTQYF
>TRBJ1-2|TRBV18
CASSPVQGGYTF
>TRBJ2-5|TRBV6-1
CASSETSGVGETQYF
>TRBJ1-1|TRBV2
CASSGQGEAFF
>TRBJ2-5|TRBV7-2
CASRKGTSGQETQYF
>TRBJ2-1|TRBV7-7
CASRPLGTGGGWNEQFF
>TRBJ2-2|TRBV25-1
CASSEQTGELFF
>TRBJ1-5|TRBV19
CASRLEGASQPQHF
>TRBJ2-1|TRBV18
CASSLRQGARNEQFF
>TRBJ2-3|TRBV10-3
CAISAGLVSTDTQYF
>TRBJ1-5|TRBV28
CASWDRGNQPQHF
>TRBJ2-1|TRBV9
CASSTRTGMDNEQFF
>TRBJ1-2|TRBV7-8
CASSTGTGTGGGYTF
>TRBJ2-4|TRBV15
CATSRDVQNQYF